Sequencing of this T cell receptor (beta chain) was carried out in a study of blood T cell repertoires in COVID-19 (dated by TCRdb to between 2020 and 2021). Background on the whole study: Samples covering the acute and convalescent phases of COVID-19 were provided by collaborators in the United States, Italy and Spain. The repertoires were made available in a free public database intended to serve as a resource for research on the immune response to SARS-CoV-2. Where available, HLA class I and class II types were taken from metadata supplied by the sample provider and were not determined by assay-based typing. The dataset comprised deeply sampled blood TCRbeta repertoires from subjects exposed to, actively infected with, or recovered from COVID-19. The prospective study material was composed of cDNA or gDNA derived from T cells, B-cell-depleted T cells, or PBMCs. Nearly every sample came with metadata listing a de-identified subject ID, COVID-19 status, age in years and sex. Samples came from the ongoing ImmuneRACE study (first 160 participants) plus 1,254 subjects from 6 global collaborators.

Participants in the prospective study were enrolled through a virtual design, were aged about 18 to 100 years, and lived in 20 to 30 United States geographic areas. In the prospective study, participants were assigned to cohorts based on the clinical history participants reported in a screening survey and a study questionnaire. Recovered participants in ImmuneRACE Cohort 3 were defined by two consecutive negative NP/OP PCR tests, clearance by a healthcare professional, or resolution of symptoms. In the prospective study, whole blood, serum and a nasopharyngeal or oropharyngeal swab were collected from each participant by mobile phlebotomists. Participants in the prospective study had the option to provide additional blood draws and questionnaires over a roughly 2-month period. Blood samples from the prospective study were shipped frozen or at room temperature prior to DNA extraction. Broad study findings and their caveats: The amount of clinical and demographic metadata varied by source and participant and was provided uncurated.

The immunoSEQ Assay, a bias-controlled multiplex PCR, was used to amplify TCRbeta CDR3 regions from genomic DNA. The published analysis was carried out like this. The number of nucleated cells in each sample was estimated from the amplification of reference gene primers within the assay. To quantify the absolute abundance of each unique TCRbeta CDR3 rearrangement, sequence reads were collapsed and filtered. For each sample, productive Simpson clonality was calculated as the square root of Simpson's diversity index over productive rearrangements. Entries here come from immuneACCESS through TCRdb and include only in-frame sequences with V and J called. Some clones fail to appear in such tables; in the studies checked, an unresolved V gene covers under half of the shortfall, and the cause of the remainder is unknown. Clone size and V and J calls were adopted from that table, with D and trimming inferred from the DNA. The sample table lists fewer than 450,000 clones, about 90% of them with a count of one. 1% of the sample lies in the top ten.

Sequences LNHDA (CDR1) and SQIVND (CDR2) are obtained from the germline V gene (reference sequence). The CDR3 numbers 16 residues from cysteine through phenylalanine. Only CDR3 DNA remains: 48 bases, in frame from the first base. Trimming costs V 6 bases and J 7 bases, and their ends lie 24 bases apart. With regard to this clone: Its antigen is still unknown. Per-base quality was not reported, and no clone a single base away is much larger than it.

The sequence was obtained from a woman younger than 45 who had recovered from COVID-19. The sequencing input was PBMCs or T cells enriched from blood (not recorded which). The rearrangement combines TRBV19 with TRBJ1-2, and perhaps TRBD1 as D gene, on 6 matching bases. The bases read TGTGCCAGTAGAGGTCGTAATGCGGGGGCGTACCCTGGCTACACCTTC. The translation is CASRGRNAGAYPGYTF.